Below are 26 T cell receptor beta chains sequenced from a single sample in a study of blood T cell repertoires in COVID-19. Assay: immunoSEQ multiplex PCR; the TCRdb copy retains only in-frame clones and omits some. The sample comprises a few hundred thousand clones, 80% to 90% of which are singletons, and 10% rests with the top ten. The sequencing input was peripheral blood. Receptors originate from a woman aged 65 to 85 with COVID-19, enrolled during active disease.

V usage is TRBV4-3 and J usage is TRBJ1-4; TRBD1 aligns across 10 bases. Unmatched junction bases numbered 19, after V lost 4 bases and J lost 11 bases. The CDR3 length is 18 residues. Germline V lookup: CDR1 LGHNA, CDR2 YSLEER. This chain's CDR3 is CASSRELGTGTGEGKLFF. The CDR3 DNA is TGCGCCAGCAGCCGAGAACTGGGTACCGGGACAGGGGAGGGGAAACTGTTTTTT.

J is TRBJ2-3 and V is TRBV30; tentative D call: TRBD2 (5 bases). V shed 5 bases and J shed 1 base, with 13 bases lying between them. Germline values: CDR1 GTSNPN, CDR2 SVGIG (reference sequence). The CDR3 runs 14 residues. This CDR3 reads CAWVRKEGTDTQYF. In nucleotides, the CDR3 is TGTGCCTGGGTTAGGAAGGAGGGCACAGATACGCAGTATTTT.

V is TRBV3-1 (or the pseudogene TRBV3-2) and J is TRBJ1-1; maybe TRBD1 (5 bases). The V end lost 0 bases, the J end lost 4 bases, and 15 bases lay between the germline ends. CDR3 size: 16 residues. Looked up from germline, CDR1 is LGHDT and CDR2 is YNNKEL (reference sequence). CDR3: CASSQDFQGGITEAFF. The CDR3 DNA sequence: TGTGCCAGCAGCCAAGATTTCCAGGGCGGGATCACTGAAGCTTTCTTT.

This sequence joins TRBV5-1 and TRBJ1-2, with D possibly TRBD1 on 6 matching bases. V shed 5 bases and J shed 2 bases, with 16 bases lying between them. The CDR3 extends over 15 amino acids. Germline V gene lookup returns CDR1 SGHRS and CDR2 YFSETQ. DNA for the CDR3: TGCGCCAGCAGTTTGACAGGTTCCCACAACTATGGCTACACCTTC. Its protein is CASSLTGSHNYGYTF.

The chain couples TRBV11-2 to TRBJ1-1; 10 nucleotides line up with TRBD1. Germline trimming cut 7 bases from V and 2 bases from J; bases unmatched to any gene: 4. Germline V lookup: CDR1 SGHAT, CDR2 FQNNGV. CDR3 length: 14 residues. The CDR3 loop is CASTSTGGNTEAFF. The CDR3 DNA reads as TGTGCCAGCACCTCGACAGGGGGCAACACTGAAGCTTTCTTT.

The J gene is TRBJ1-6, the V gene TRBV6-6, with 9 bases fitting TRBD1. Trimming cost V 7 bases and J 9 bases; bases outside gene matches: 13. CDR1 is MNHNY and CDR2 is SVGAGI in the germline V gene (reference sequence). CDR3 length: 16 residues. CDR3 sequence: CASKGPGQGNVSPLHF. The CDR3 region has the DNA TGTGCCAGCAAAGGTCCGGGACAGGGTAATGTTTCACCCCTCCACTTT.

This chain joins TRBV21-1 and TRBJ1-6; the table's D gene call, TRBD1, was not cross checked with the DNA. TRBV21-1 is a known pseudogene. The length of the CDR3 is 21 residues. The CDR3 bases are TGTGCCAGCAGCAAACCTCGGTGGACAGGCCTGGGTAGCTCCTATAATTCACCCCTCCACTTT. Protein: CASSKPRWTGLGSSYNSPLHF.

The rearrangement joins TRBV7-2 to TRBJ1-4; D is unresolved. Trimming left V 5 bases short and J 7 bases short, with 14 bases between. The CDR3 sequence is 14 residues long. CDR1 is SGHTA, CDR2 FQGNSA, per germline. The CDR3 nucleotides read TGTGCCAGCAGCCTTCGGAGAGGGAGTGAAAAACTGTTTTTT. It yields the protein CASSLRRGSEKLFF.

J is TRBJ1-1 and V is TRBV4-1; the D is unclear. Germline assignment: CDR1 MGHRA and CDR2 YSYEKL. The CDR3 extends over 17 amino acids. V was trimmed by 1 base and J by 1 base, leaving 16 bases between them. The CDR3 nucleotides are TGCGCCAGCAGCCAAGTTAGGCTCCGGGTCCAGAACACTGAAGCTTTCTTT. This encodes CASSQVRLRVQNTEAFF.

V is TRBV4-1 and J is TRBJ2-5, with D hard to call. This CDR3 has 16 amino acids. Germline CDR1 is MGHRA and CDR2 is YSYEKL. V shed 1 base and J shed 1 base, with 13 bases lying between them. The CDR3 region is CASSQGLVGPQETQYF. Written as DNA, the CDR3 is TGCGCCAGCAGCCAAGGGCTGGTTGGTCCCCAAGAGACCCAGTACTTC.

The chain carries TRBV30 and TRBJ1-5; D may be TRBD1 (6 bases). CDR3 size: 14 residues. Germline CDR1 and CDR2: GTSNPN and SVGIG (reference sequence). V gave up 0 bases and J gave up 7 bases, with 13 bases separating them. This CDR3 is CAWSVSQGNQPQHF. The CDR3, as DNA: TGTGCCTGGAGTGTATCCCAGGGGAACCAGCCCCAGCATTTT.

The J gene is TRBJ1-1, the V gene TRBV18; D remains unclear. CDR1 KGHSH and CDR2 LQKENI come from the germline V gene. There are 13 residues in the CDR3. Trimming shortened V by 3 bases and J by 5 bases, and 10 bases separated the two germline ends. The CDR3 spells CASSPPTGTEAFF. The CDR3 region has the DNA TGTGCCAGCTCACCCCCGACGGGTACTGAAGCTTTCTTT. Full variable domain (rest looked up from reference TRBV18 and TRBJ1-1): NAGVMQNPRHLVRRRGQEARLRCSPMKGHSHVYWYRQLPEEGLKFMVYLQKENIIDESGMPKERFSAEFPKEGPSILRIQQVVRGDSAAYFCASSPPTGTEAFFGQGTRLTVV.

The chain recombines TRBV20-1 with TRBJ2-1; tentatively, D is TRBD1 (6 bases). Looked up from germline, CDR1 is DFQATT and CDR2 is SNEGSKA (reference sequence). This CDR3 has 11 amino acids. V lost 3 bases, J lost 7 bases, and 7 bases lay in between. The CDR3 sequence is CSARRGNEQFF. The CDR3 DNA is TGCAGTGCTAGGAGGGGGAATGAGCAGTTCTTC.

The chain joins TRBV3-1 (or the pseudogene TRBV3-2) to TRBJ2-7; D perhaps matches TRBD1 (6 bases). The CDR3 is 14 residues long. The germline V gene has CDR1 LGHDT and CDR2 YNNKEL (reference sequence). The germline V and J ends were trimmed by 2 bases and 7 bases, with 15 bases remaining between them. The CDR3 here is CASSQHAGQGEQYF. CDR3 bases: TGTGCCAGCAGCCAACACGCAGGGCAGGGGGAGCAGTACTTC.

The chain joins TRBV7-6 to TRBJ2-3, with a possible D match to TRBD2 (6 bases). The CDR3 extends over 14 amino acids. Per the germline V gene, CDR1 is SGHVS and CDR2 is FNYEAQ. V lost 3 bases to trimming and J lost 5 bases, with 12 bases between them. CDR3 in amino acids: CASSLRGNRDTQYF. DNA of the CDR3: TGTGCCAGCAGCTTGCGGGGAAACCGAGATACGCAGTATTTT.

This clone was recorded a few times. The genes are TRBV5-5 and TRBJ2-2; D is possibly TRBD2 (5 bases). This CDR3 has 14 residues. Germline CDR1 reads SGHKS; CDR2 reads YYEKEE (reference sequence). The V gene lost 4 bases and the J gene lost 3 bases, with 10 bases spanning the gap. Here the CDR3 reads CASSRDVDTGELFF. The CDR3 coding sequence is TGTGCCAGCAGCCGGGATGTGGACACCGGGGAGCTGTTTTTT. The full variable domain, in which reference TRBV5-5 and TRBJ2-2 provide the parts outside the CDR3, is DAGVTQSPTHLIKTRGQQVTLRCSPISGHKSVSWYQQVLGQGPQFIFQYYEKEERGRGNFPDRFSARQFPNYSSELNVNALLLGDSALYLCASSRDVDTGELFFGEGSRLTVL.

This clone was found a few times. The chain uses TRBV5-6 and TRBJ2-1; 7 bases agree with TRBD2. The length of the CDR3 is 16 residues. Germline assignment: CDR1 SGHDT and CDR2 YYEEEE. With V trimmed by 0 bases and J by 0 bases, 3 bases remained unmatched. CDR3 protein: CASSLDGGSSYNEQFF. CDR3 in DNA: TGTGCCAGCAGCTTGGACGGCGGGAGCTCCTACAATGAGCAGTTCTTC.

The V gene is TRBV6-1, the J gene TRBJ2-7; 8 positions agree with TRBD2. Germline V gives CDR1 MNHNS, CDR2 SASEGT. Losses at the gene ends were 2 bases for V and 1 base for J; bases not matched to a gene: 4. There are 15 residues in the CDR3. The CDR3 region has the DNA TGTGCCAGCAGTGAAATCGCGGGAGGTTCCTACGAGCAGTACTTC. Residues: CASSEIAGGSYEQYF.

This chain joins TRBV7-2 and TRBJ2-7; D may be TRBD2 (6 bases). CDR1 and CDR2 (germline): SGHTA, FQGNSA. There are 14 residues in the CDR3. Between the trimmed V and J ends, which lost 5 bases and 4 bases, there was a span of 15 bases. As DNA, the CDR3 is TGTGCCAGCAGCATCGATAGCGGATTTTACGAGCAGTACTTC. Its translation is CASSIDSGFYEQYF.

The chain has TRBV27 and TRBJ1-6, with D possibly matching TRBD1 (5 bases). Germline lookup yields CDR1 MNHEY and CDR2 SMNVEV (reference sequence). This CDR3 contains 14 residues. V was clipped by 7 bases and J by 9 bases, with 16 bases between them. In nucleotides, the CDR3 is TGTGCCAGCAAGGAGGGGACGTCTGCTTCACCCCTCCACTTT. Protein: CASKEGTSASPLHF.

The chain links TRBV10-2 to TRBJ2-5; D is undetermined. Germline CDR1 reads WSHSY; CDR2 reads SAAADI. The CDR3 runs to 14 residues. V gave up 2 bases and J gave up 5 bases, with 12 bases separating them. The CDR3 DNA reads TGCGCCAGCAGTGAGCCGGAGTCGTGGGAGACCCAGTACTTC. Protein: CASSEPESWETQYF.

V gene TRBV6-2 or TRBV6-3 combines with J gene TRBJ1-6, with TRBD1 as a possible D gene (6 bases). With 6 bases removed from V and 6 bases from J, the gap between germline ends came to 12 bases. Germline values: CDR1 MNHEY, CDR2 SVGEGT. CDR3 length: 14 amino acids. This CDR3 reads CASSRTEINSPLHF. DNA for the CDR3: TGTGCCAGCAGCCGGACAGAGATTAATTCACCCCTCCACTTT.

The J gene is TRBJ1-2, the V gene TRBV19, with 8 bases lining up with TRBD1. The CDR3 contains 14 residues. The V gene end was trimmed by 6 bases and the J gene end by 2 bases; junction bases not matched to a gene: 5. CDR1 is LNHDA, CDR2 SQIVND, per germline (reference sequence). DNA for the CDR3: TGTGCCAGTAGACGGACAGGGAACAACTATGGCTACACCTTC. Its translation is CASRRTGNNYGYTF.

V usage is TRBV12-5 and J usage is TRBJ1-2; maybe TRBD1 (5 bases). Germline values: CDR1 LGHNT, CDR2 FRNRAP. The V gene lost 2 bases and the J gene lost 5 bases, with 9 bases spanning the gap. The CDR3 spans 13 residues. The CDR3 sequence is CASGLSSGYGYTF. In DNA form, the CDR3 reads TGTGCTAGTGGTTTGTCCTCAGGGTATGGCTACACCTTC.

The rearrangement uses TRBV5-1 and TRBJ2-5; 7 bases fit TRBD2. Per the germline V gene, CDR1 is SGHRS and CDR2 is YFSETQ. The CDR3 runs to 16 residues. Trimming removed 0 bases from V and 3 bases from J; junction bases left unmatched: 8. In DNA form, the CDR3 reads TGCGCCAGCAGCTTGGCGGGGAGGCTAGCGGAAGAGACCCAGTACTTC. Translated: CASSLAGRLAEETQYF. Filled out from reference TRBV5-1 and TRBJ2-5, the complete variable domain reads KAGVTQTPRYLIKTRGQQVTLSCSPISGHRSVSWYQQTPGQGLQFLFEYFSETQRNKGNFPGRFSGRQFSNSRSEMNVSTLELGDSALYLCASSLAGRLAEETQYFGPGTRLLVL.

The chain links TRBV2 to TRBJ2-1; TRBD1 aligns across 12 bases. The ends lost 7 bases at V and 7 bases at J; junction bases unmatched: 8. CDR3 length: 15 amino acids. Germline V CDR1 and CDR2: SNHLY, FYNNEI. As DNA, the CDR3 is TGTGCCAGCAAGGGGACAGGGGGCTCATTTAATGAGCAGTTCTTC. Its translation is CASKGTGGSFNEQFF.